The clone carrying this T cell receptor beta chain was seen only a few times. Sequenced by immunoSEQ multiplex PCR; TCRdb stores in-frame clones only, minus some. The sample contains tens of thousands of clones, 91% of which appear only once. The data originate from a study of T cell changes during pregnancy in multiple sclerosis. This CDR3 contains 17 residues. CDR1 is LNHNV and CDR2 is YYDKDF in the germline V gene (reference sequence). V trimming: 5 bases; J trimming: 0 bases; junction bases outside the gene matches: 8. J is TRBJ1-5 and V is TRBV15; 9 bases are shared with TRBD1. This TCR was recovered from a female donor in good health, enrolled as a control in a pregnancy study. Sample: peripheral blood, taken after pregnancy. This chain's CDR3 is CATSGRTGAYSNQPQHF. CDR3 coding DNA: TGTGCCACCAGCGGACGGACAGGGGCTTATAGCAATCAGCCCCAGCATTTT.